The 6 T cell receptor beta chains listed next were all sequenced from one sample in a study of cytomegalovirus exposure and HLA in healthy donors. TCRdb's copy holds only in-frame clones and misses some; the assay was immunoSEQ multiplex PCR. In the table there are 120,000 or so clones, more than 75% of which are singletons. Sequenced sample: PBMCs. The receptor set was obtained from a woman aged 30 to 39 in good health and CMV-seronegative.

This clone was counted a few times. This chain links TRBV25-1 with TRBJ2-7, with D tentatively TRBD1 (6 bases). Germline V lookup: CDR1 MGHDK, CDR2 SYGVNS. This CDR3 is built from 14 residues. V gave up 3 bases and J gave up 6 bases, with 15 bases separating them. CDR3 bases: TGTGCCAGCAGTGATTTGGGACAACACCTCGAGCAGTACTTC. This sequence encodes CASSDLGQHLEQYF.

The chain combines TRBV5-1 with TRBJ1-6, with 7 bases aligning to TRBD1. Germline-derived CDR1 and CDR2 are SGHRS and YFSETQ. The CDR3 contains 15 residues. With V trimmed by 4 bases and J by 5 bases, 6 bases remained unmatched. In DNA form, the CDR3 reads TGCGCCAGCAGCAGCCAGACAGGGAATAATTCACCCCTCCACTTT. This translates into CASSSQTGNNSPLHF.

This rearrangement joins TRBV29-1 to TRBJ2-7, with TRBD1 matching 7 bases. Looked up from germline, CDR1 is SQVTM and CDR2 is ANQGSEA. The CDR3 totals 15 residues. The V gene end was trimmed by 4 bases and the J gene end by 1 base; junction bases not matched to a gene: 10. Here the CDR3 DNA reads TGCAGCGTTGCTCACCGGGACAGATTGTCCTACGAGCAGTACTTC. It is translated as CSVAHRDRLSYEQYF.

CDR3 loop: CASSEGWDRGTDTQYF. CDR3 DNA sequence: TGCGCCAGCAGTGAGGGGTGGGACAGGGGCACAGATACGCAGTATTTT. The V and J genes are TRBV10-1 and TRBJ2-3, with 9 nucleotides matching TRBD1. The CDR3 contains 16 residues. Germline V gene sequence: CDR1 WNHNN, CDR2 SYGVQD (reference sequence). The junction had 4 bases not matched to a gene; V was cut back by 2 bases and J by 1 base.

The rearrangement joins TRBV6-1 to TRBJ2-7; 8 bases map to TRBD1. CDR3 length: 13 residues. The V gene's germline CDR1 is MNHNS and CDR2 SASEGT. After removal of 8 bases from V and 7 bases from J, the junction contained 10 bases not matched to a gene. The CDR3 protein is CASSTGVAWEQYF. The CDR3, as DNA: TGTGCCAGCTCGACAGGGGTAGCGTGGGAGCAGTACTTC.

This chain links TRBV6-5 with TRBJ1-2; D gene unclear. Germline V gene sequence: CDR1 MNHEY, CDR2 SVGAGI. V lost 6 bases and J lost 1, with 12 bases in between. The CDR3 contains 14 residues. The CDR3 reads CASSFNGVNYGYTF. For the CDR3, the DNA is TGTGCCAGCAGCTTCAACGGGGTTAACTATGGCTACACCTTC.